This T cell receptor beta chain comes out of a study of T cell changes during pregnancy in multiple sclerosis. The trim removed 5 bases at V and 3 bases at J, leaving 1 base unmatched. CDR1 MGHRA and CDR2 YSYEKL come from the germline V gene. The CDR3 totals 14 residues. Some clones are missing from TCRdb's copy, which holds only in-frame ones; the method was immunoSEQ multiplex PCR. The table shows over 45,000 clones, with 70% to 90% occurring only once. V and J are TRBV4-1 and TRBJ2-1, with 10 positions matching TRBD2. This clonotype was sampled from a female donor with multiple sclerosis, enrolled in a pregnancy study. The sequences come from peripheral blood, collected after pregnancy. In DNA form, the CDR3 reads TGCGCCAGCAGCTCTAGCGGGGGCTACAATGAGCAGTTCTTC. It codes for CASSSSGGYNEQFF.